Listed here is a single T cell receptor (beta chain). The entry originates in a study of T cell changes during pregnancy in multiple sclerosis. CDR1 and CDR2 from the germline V gene are MGHRA and YSYEKL. The germline V and J ends were trimmed by 5 bases and 6 bases, with 8 bases remaining between them. The CDR3 extends over 12 amino acids. Sequencing was performed with immunoSEQ multiplex PCR; in TCRdb, only in-frame clones are kept and a portion is missing. This table has tens of thousands of clones, around 90% appearing once. Sequenced material: CD8+ T cells from peripheral blood mononuclear cells, taken before pregnancy. The clonotype was recovered from a female donor with multiple sclerosis, enrolled in a pregnancy study. The J gene is TRBJ2-1, the V gene TRBV4-1; possibly TRBD2 for D (5 bases). The CDR3 DNA reads as TGCGCCAGCAGCACCCGGGGCAATGAGCAGTTCTTC. It codes for CASSTRGNEQFF.